This T cell receptor (beta chain) is drawn from a study of post-analysis software for immune sequencing data. Study-wide results and limits: F measure clustering grouped samples strongly by preparation batch. Among multiple sclerosis patients, normalized Chao1 diversity was significantly below that of controls.

Notes on this clonotype: The antigen is undetermined.

Each TCR beta cDNA library carried unique molecular identifiers. Starting from about 0.98 to 11 million T cells, the study yielded roughly 0.5 million cDNA molecules. TCRdb re-derived calls from the PCR reads in MiXCR, one entry per CDR3 protein. This sample has approximately 460,000 distinct CDR3 sequences, with approximately 46% found just once. The clonotype was recovered from a girl aged 5 to 17 with multiple sclerosis. What was sequenced was blood.

The CDR3 DNA follows: TGCAGTGCTCCGGGACTAGCGTCGGATACGCAGTATTTT. Protein: CSAPGLASDTQYF. The chain is built from TRBV20-1 and TRBJ2-3; the match to TRBD2 covers 10 bases. Trimming cost V 5 bases and J 6 bases; bases outside gene matches: 5. CDR3 size: 13 residues. The germline V gene encodes CDR1 DFQATT and CDR2 SNEGSKA (reference sequence).